This record looks at one TCR beta chain sequence and its context. Its target is not known. Analysis merged second doses at about 4 or about 12 weeks. This CDR3 is 14 amino acids long. The V segment lost 8 bases and the J segment 3 bases; nucleotides outside the gene matches: 9. The germline V gene encodes CDR1 SEHNR and CDR2 FQNEAQ (reference sequence). The sample comes from a study of T cell responses to AZD1222 COVID-19 vaccine. Study observations and caveats: In the spike-specific TCR repertoire, nearly half reportedly target unmutated variant regions. Seropositive at baseline were only five or six AZD1222 recipients. Possibly, clonal diversity was underestimated; donors were largely white British and included more females.

The data were produced by immunoSEQ multiplex PCR, yet TCRdb's version contains in-frame clones alone and is incomplete. The sample yields around 150,000 clones, about 94% seen once. The gene calls are TRBV7-9 and TRBJ2-7, with TRBD1 matching over 8 bases. The receptor comes from an adult who received the AZD1222 COVID-19 vaccine. Sequenced material: peripheral blood, taken 28 days after the second AZD1222 dose. CDR3 nucleotides: TGTGCCAGCGCCCTTCAAGGACAGGGCTACGAGCAGTACTTC. This translates into CASALQGQGYEQYF.